Shown below are 19 T cell receptor beta chains from a single sample sequenced in a study of T cell responses to AZD1222 COVID-19 vaccine. The assay was immunoSEQ multiplex PCR, and TCRdb's table has in-frame clones only and misses some. The table records approximately 110,000 clones, about 89% of them present only once. Sequences were derived from peripheral blood, sampled 28 days after the second AZD1222 dose. All receptors derive from an adult who received the AZD1222 COVID-19 vaccine.

The genes are TRBV12-5 and TRBJ2-2; 8 nucleotides align to TRBD1. The V and J ends lost 6 bases and 7 bases, in that order; junction bases with no gene match: 13. Germline V CDR1 and CDR2: LGHNT, FRNRAP. The CDR3 runs to 16 residues. The CDR3, as DNA: TGTGCTAGTGGCCAAGGGGGACAGGACCGATTCGGGGAGCTGTTTTTT. Translating gives CASGQGGQDRFGELFF.

The CDR3 loop is CASSLDSNEQFF. The CDR3 region has the DNA TGTGCCAGCAGCTTGGACTCCAATGAGCAGTTCTTC. This chain joins TRBV5-4 and TRBJ2-1; D is undetermined. V lost 0 bases and J 6 bases, leaving 4 bases between the germline ends. The germline V gene has CDR1 SGHNT and CDR2 YYREEE (reference sequence). The CDR3 is made up of 12 amino acids. Full variable domain (missing parts from reference TRBV5-4 and TRBJ2-1): ETGVTQSPTHLIKTRGQQVTLRCSSQSGHNTVSWYQQALGQGPQFIFQYYREEENGRGNFPPRFSGLQFPNYSSELNVNALELDDSALYLCASSLDSNEQFFGPGTRLTVL.

This chain uses TRBV12-5 with TRBJ1-5; unclear D gene. V lost 0 bases, J lost 7 bases, and 7 bases lay in between. CDR3 length: 13 amino acids. From germline, CDR1 is LGHNT and CDR2 FRNRAP. The CDR3 nucleotides read TGTGCTAGTGGTTTGGTACGAGGACAGCCCCAGCATTTT. It yields the protein CASGLVRGQPQHF. Supplemented by reference TRBV12-5 and TRBJ1-5, the full variable domain reads DARVTQTPRHKVTEMGQEVTMRCQPILGHNTVFWYRQTMMQGLELLAYFRNRAPLDDSGMPKDRFSAEMPDATLATLKIQPSEPRDSAVYFCASGLVRGQPQHFGDGTRLSIL.

The chain recombines TRBV19 with TRBJ2-7, with 7 nucleotides matching TRBD1. CDR1 LNHDA and CDR2 SQIVND come from the germline V gene (reference sequence). V was clipped by 5 bases and J by 6 bases; unmatched bases: 7. The CDR3 consists of 13 residues. Here the CDR3 reads CASSVQGFGEQYF. CDR3 coding DNA: TGTGCCAGTAGTGTACAGGGGTTTGGCGAGCAGTACTTC.

The chain combines TRBV6-6 with TRBJ1-3, with unresolved D. The length of the CDR3 is 15 residues. V was cut by 0 bases and J by 6 bases, with 12 bases left in between. Germline lookup yields CDR1 MNHNY and CDR2 SVGAGI (reference sequence). CDR3 coding DNA: TGTGCCAGCAGTTACTCGGGAGGGCGTAAAAACACCATATATTTT. Amino acid sequence: CASSYSGGRKNTIYF.

The J gene is TRBJ2-1, the V gene TRBV4-1; a possible D gene is TRBD2 (5 bases). The V gene lost 1 base and the J gene lost 7 bases, with 14 bases spanning the gap. This CDR3 contains 15 residues. Germline-derived CDR1 and CDR2 are MGHRA and YSYEKL. CDR3 in DNA: TGCGCCAGCAGCCAAGTAGGACTCGATGAAAATGAGCAGTTCTTC. Translated: CASSQVGLDENEQFF.

The chain joins TRBV11-2 to TRBJ2-3; possibly TRBD2 for D (5 bases). Germline CDR1 is SGHAT and CDR2 is FQNNGV. The CDR3 runs 13 residues. V was clipped by 6 bases and J by 8 bases, with 15 bases between them. The CDR3 nucleotides read TGTGCCAGCAGTTATATGAACCGGGGTACGCAGTATTTT. The encoded protein is CASSYMNRGTQYF.

The chain joins TRBV19 to TRBJ2-1; 10 nucleotides agree with TRBD2. There are 14 residues in the CDR3. Germline lookup yields CDR1 LNHDA and CDR2 SQIVND (reference sequence). Losses at the gene ends were 5 bases for V and 4 bases for J; bases not matched to a gene: 2. The DNA of the CDR3 is TGTGCCAGTAGTGCTAGCGGGGGTTACAATGAGCAGTTCTTC. This translates into CASSASGGYNEQFF. Filled out from reference TRBV19 and TRBJ2-1, the complete variable domain reads DGGITQSPKYLFRKEGQNVTLSCEQNLNHDAMYWYRQDPGQGLRLIYYSQIVNDFQKGDIAEGYSVSREKKESFPLTVTSAQKNPTAFYLCASSASGGYNEQFFGPGTRLTVL.

In this sample, this clone turned up a few times. J is TRBJ2-1 and V is TRBV3-1 (or the pseudogene TRBV3-2), with 9 bases identical to TRBD2. With V trimmed by 0 bases and J by 4 bases, 1 base remained unmatched. The CDR3 runs 15 residues. Germline V gene sequence: CDR1 LGHDT, CDR2 YNNKEL (reference sequence). The CDR3 region is CASSQESGGYNEQFF. As DNA, the CDR3 is TGTGCCAGCAGCCAAGAGAGCGGGGGGTACAATGAGCAGTTCTTC.

This sequence joins TRBV11-3 and TRBJ1-1; D remains unclear. The V gene lost 2 bases and the J gene lost 8 bases, with 24 bases spanning the gap. Germline V lookup: CDR1 SGHNT, CDR2 YENEEA. This CDR3 comprises 17 residues. For the CDR3, the DNA is TGTGCCAGCAGCTTACCCAGGTCATGGGGTCCCGGGGTGGAAGCTTTCTTT. It yields the protein CASSLPRSWGPGVEAFF.

This sequence joins TRBV5-8 and TRBJ1-1; a possible D gene is TRBD1 (5 bases). The germline V gene has CDR1 SGHTS and CDR2 YDEGEE. Trimming stripped 5 bases from V and 4 bases from J, with 15 bases between. The CDR3 has 14 residues. The CDR3 DNA is TGTGCCAGCAGACCGAGGGGCGGCATCACTGAAGCTTTCTTT. Translating it yields CASRPRGGITEAFF.

This clone is deemed medium-sized (0.01 to 0.1%). This rearrangement joins TRBV19 to TRBJ2-5, with 12 bases lining up with TRBD2. Per the germline V gene, CDR1 is LNHDA and CDR2 is SQIVND (reference sequence). The CDR3 contains 15 residues. Trimming took 4 bases from V and 5 from J; bases not matched to a gene: 5. The CDR3 here is CASSTTSGSFETQYF. DNA of the CDR3: TGTGCCAGTAGTACGACTAGCGGGAGCTTTGAGACCCAGTACTTC.

The chain employs TRBV9 and TRBJ2-7; TRBD2 matches at 11 bases. V was pared by 2 bases and J by 5 bases, with 6 bases of the junction left unmatched. The CDR3 loop spans 15 amino acids. CDR1 is SGDLS, CDR2 YYNGEE, per germline. CDR3 in DNA: TGTGCCAGCAGCGTTAGCGGGAGGGACCCCGACGAGCAGTACTTC. It encodes CASSVSGRDPDEQYF.

The rearrangement links TRBV12-3 or TRBV12-4 to TRBJ1-2; unclear D gene. This CDR3 contains 11 residues. The ends were cut back, 3 bases at V and 4 bases at J, with 3 bases in the middle. The CDR3, as DNA: TGTGCCAGCAGTTTGGGCTATGGCTACACCTTC. Translating it yields CASSLGYGYTF.

V gene TRBV24-1 combines with J gene TRBJ1-2, with a possible D match to TRBD1 (6 bases). CDR1 is KGHDR, CDR2 SFDVKD, per germline. The V and J ends lost 1 base and 8 bases respectively, with 13 bases between them. This CDR3 has 14 amino acids. In DNA form, the CDR3 reads TGTGCCACCAGTGATTTTGGGGGCGGTGGAGGCTACACCTTC. Translated, it gives CATSDFGGGGGYTF.

This chain joins TRBV24-1 and TRBJ2-2; D is possibly TRBD2 (6 bases). Germline V gives CDR1 KGHDR, CDR2 SFDVKD. The V end was cut by 5 bases, the J end by 3 bases, with 12 bases between. The CDR3 runs 15 residues. In DNA form, the CDR3 reads TGTGCCACCAGTGCTGCGACTAGGGACACCGGGGAGCTGTTTTTT. It yields the protein CATSAATRDTGELFF.

Only a few counts were recorded for this clone. J is TRBJ1-3 and V is TRBV5-5; D is undetermined. Trimming stripped 0 bases from V and 3 bases from J, with 10 bases between. Looked up from germline, CDR1 is SGHKS and CDR2 is YYEKEE (reference sequence). The CDR3 sequence is 15 residues long. Here the CDR3 reads CASSLVDFGGNTIYF. The CDR3 DNA reads as TGTGCCAGCAGCTTGGTAGATTTCGGTGGAAACACCATATATTTT. The variable domain in full, with the rest retrieved from reference TRBV5-5 and TRBJ1-3, is DAGVTQSPTHLIKTRGQQVTLRCSPISGHKSVSWYQQVLGQGPQFIFQYYEKEERGRGNFPDRFSARQFPNYSSELNVNALLLGDSALYLCASSLVDFGGNTIYFGEGSWLTVV.

The chain has TRBV30 and TRBJ1-5; possible D gene TRBD1, 5 bases. The V and J ends lost 4 bases and 7 bases respectively, with 20 bases between them. The germline gives CDR1 GTSNPN, CDR2 SVGIG (reference sequence). This CDR3 contains 15 residues. CDR3 nucleotides: TGTGCCTGGAAAAATGCCCAGGGTTTTGGGCAGCCCCAGCATTTT. Its protein is CAWKNAQGFGQPQHF.

The chain uses TRBV6-5 and TRBJ2-5, with D possibly TRBD2 on 7 matching bases. The CDR3 is 14 residues long. The germline gives CDR1 MNHEY, CDR2 SVGAGI. The ends were cut back, 10 bases at V and 2 bases at J, with 17 bases in the middle. The CDR3 spells CAIGEGGKQETQYF. In nucleotides, the CDR3 is TGTGCCATCGGGGAGGGGGGCAAACAAGAGACCCAGTACTTC.